Reported below is one T cell receptor beta chain. The record originates from a study of OX40 agonist ivuxolimab in advanced cancers. TCRdb's table, derived via immunoSEQ multiplex PCR, lists solely in-frame clones and lacks some. The sample yields about 73,000 clones, approximately 86% seen once. Germline V gene sequence: CDR1 SGHRS, CDR2 YFSETQ. V was trimmed by 4 bases and J by 5 bases, leaving 9 bases between them. The CDR3 loop spans 12 amino acids. Here the sequenced sample was CD4+ or CD8+ T cells sorted from blood, taken in a trial of the OX40 agonist ivuxolimab. This clonotype was obtained from an adult with an advanced solid tumor such as melanoma, head and neck, liver or kidney cancer. The chain recombines TRBV5-1 with TRBJ2-5; D perhaps matches TRBD1 (6 bases). CDR3: CASSHTGETQYF. As DNA, the CDR3 is TGCGCCAGCAGCCACACAGGGGAGACCCAGTACTTC. Filled out from reference TRBV5-1 and TRBJ2-5, the complete variable domain reads KAGVTQTPRYLIKTRGQQVTLSCSPISGHRSVSWYQQTPGQGLQFLFEYFSETQRNKGNFPGRFSGRQFSNSRSEMNVSTLELGDSALYLCASSHTGETQYFGPGTRLLVL.